Reported below is one TCR beta chain. Its antigen is unknown. Per-nucleotide qualities are absent, and no much larger clonotype sits a single base away. The instrument was an Illumina NovaSeq 6000. TCRalpha and TCRbeta cDNA libraries were constructed by 5'RACE with constant-segment primers, with sample barcodes and unique molecular identifiers being introduced. Trizol reagent was used to extract RNA from every sample. Libraries were amplified in two PCR steps, with a second sample barcode and Illumina TruSeq adapters added in the second step. Sequencing of the libraries was done on an Illumina NovaSeq, producing 2 x 150 bp paired-end reads. In the authors' own workflow: Reads were demultiplexed and collapsed into UMI-guided consensus sequences with migec v1.2.7. With mixcr v2.1.11, UMI consensuses were aligned to TRA and TRB V and J templates and assembled into clonotypes. Expanded or contracted clonotypes were those called significant by both edgeR and NoisET, with noise models trained on biological replicates. For edgeR calls, the cutoffs were a false discovery rate-adjusted p below 0.01 and a log2 fold-change threshold of 1. As an exploratory analysis of dynamics, max-normalized trajectories of the 1000 most abundant clonotypes were examined by PCA with hierarchical clustering. Each responding clone was given a CD4 or CD8 phenotype based on the CD4+ and CD8+ repertoires, which had been sequenced separately. In-frame beta chains were kept once TCRdb had trimmed the public reads at Q25 with fastp and called clones with MiXCR. Every CDR3 protein is listed once, alongside the most common genes and DNA of its rows. The authors' filters were not applied to this entry. Recorded for this sample are hundreds of thousands of distinct CDR3 sequences; roughly 25% of them occurred a single time. The ten top clones hold about 12% of the sample.

Via the germline V gene, CDR1 is WSHSY and CDR2 SAAADI. Compared with germline, V lacks 3 bases and J lacks 0 bases; bases without a gene match: 5. The CDR3 sequence holds 17 residues, the cysteine and phenylalanine included. Just the 51-base CDR3 DNA is kept, in frame starting at base 1. PBMCs were isolated by Ficoll-Paque density gradient centrifugation. These data belong to a study of T-cell memory formation after mild COVID-19 (dated by TCRdb to about 2021). Context from the whole study: TCR sequence clusters from the two donors were largely donor specific. T-cell clones expanding and contracting after mild COVID-19 in a couple of donors were tracked by longitudinal TCRalpha and TCRbeta repertoire sequencing. The cohort comprised two young, previously healthy adult volunteers, one female and one male. General study outcomes and caveats: Some responding clones were detected in pre-infection memory, which suggested that pre-existing cross-reactive memory T cells had joined the SARS-CoV-2 response. Contracting CD4+ clones appeared mostly in the CM and EM memory subsets, whereas CD8+ clones were enriched in EMRA. From day 15 to 85, contracting clones showed balanced CD4/CD8 phenotypes, whereas a second wave of clones that expanded from day 15 to 37 leaned towards CD4+. Only two mild cases were covered by the study, and larger cohorts that include severe cases with pre-infection samples were considered necessary. SARS-CoV-2 specificity of the second-wave clones peaking on day 37 was not confirmed.

Sample: PBMCs or a T cell subset sorted from them (not recorded which). The sequence is built from TRBV10-2 and TRBJ2-6, and TRBD2 matches 7 of the central bases. The clonotype was recovered from an adult woman who had mild COVID-19 (a few samples of this study predate the infection). The sample titles of this study are shuffled in the database, so cell type and time point are left out; the donor was told from shared clones. The CDR3 corresponds to CASSDSGLSSGANVLTF. DNA sequence: TGCGCCAGCAGTGATAGCGGGTTAAGCTCTGGGGCCAACGTCCTGACTTTC.